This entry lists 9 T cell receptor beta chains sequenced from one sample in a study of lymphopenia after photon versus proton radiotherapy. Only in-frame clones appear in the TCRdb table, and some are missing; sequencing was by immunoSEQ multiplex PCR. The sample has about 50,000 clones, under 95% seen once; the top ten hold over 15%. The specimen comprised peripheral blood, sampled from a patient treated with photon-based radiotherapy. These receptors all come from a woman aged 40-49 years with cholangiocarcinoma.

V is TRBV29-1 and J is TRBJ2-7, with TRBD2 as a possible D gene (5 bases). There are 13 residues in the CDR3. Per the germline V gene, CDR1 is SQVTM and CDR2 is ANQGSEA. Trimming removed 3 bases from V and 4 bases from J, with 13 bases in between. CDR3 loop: CSVEGRGSYEQYF. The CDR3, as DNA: TGCAGCGTTGAGGGTAGAGGGTCTTACGAGCAGTACTTC.

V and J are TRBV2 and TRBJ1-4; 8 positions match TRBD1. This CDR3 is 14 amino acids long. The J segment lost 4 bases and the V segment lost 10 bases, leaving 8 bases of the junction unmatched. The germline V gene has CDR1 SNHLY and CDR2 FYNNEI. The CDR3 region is CAIRQGQGNEKLFF. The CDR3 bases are TGTGCCATCAGACAGGGGCAGGGTAATGAAAAACTGTTTTTT.

In DNA, the CDR3 is TGCGCCAGCAGCTTGGATACAGCTAGCAATCAGCCCCAGCATTTT. Its protein is CASSLDTASNQPQHF. This chain uses TRBV5-1 with TRBJ1-5; no definite D call. The CDR3 is 15 amino acids. Germline CDR1 and CDR2: SGHRS and YFSETQ. Trimming removed 0 bases at V and 0 bases at J, with 7 bases between.

The CDR3 DNA reads as TGTGCCAGCAGCCATGGGTCGGGGCCCCAGCATTTT. It encodes CASSHGSGPQHF. The chain links TRBV5-6 to TRBJ1-5; D remains unclear. V lost 4 bases to trimming and J lost 9 bases, with 11 bases between them. The CDR3 has 12 amino acids. Germline V gene lookup returns CDR1 SGHDT and CDR2 YYEEEE.

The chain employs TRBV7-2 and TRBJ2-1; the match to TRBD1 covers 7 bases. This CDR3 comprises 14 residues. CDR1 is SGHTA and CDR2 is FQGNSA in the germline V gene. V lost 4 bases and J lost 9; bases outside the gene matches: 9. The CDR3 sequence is CASSSRQGLFEQFF. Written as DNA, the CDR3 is TGTGCCAGCAGCTCCCGACAGGGTTTATTTGAGCAGTTCTTC.

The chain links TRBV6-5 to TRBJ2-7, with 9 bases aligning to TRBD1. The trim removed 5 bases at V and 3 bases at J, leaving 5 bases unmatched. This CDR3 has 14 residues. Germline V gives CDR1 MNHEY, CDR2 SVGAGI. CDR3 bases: TGTGCCAGCAGTGAGACAGGGGGACACTACGAGCAGTACTTC. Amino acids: CASSETGGHYEQYF.

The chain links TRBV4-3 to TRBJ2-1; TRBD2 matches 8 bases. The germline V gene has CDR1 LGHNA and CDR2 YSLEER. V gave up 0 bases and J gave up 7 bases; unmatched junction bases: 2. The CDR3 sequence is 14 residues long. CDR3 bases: TGCGCCAGCAGCCAAGAGGCTAGCGGGAATGAGCAGTTCTTC. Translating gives CASSQEASGNEQFF.

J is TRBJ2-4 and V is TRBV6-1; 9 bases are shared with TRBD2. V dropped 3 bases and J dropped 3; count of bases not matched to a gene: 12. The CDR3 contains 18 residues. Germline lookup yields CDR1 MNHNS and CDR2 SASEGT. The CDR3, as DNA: TGTGCCAGCAGTGAGACTAGCGGATCTCAATGGGGCAAAAACATTCAGTACTTC. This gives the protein CASSETSGSQWGKNIQYF.

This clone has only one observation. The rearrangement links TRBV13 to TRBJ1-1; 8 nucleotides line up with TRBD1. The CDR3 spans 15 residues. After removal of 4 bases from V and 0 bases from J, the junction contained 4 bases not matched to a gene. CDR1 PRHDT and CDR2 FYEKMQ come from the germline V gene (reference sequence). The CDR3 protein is CASSYGTGLNTEAFF. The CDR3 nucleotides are TGTGCCAGCAGCTACGGGACAGGTCTGAACACTGAAGCTTTCTTT.